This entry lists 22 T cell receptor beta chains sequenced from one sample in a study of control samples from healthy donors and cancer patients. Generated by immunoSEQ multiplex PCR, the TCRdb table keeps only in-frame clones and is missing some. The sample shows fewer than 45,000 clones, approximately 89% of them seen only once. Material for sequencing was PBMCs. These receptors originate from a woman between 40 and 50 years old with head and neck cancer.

The CDR3 sequence: CASSLDPGTGELFF. DNA of the CDR3: TGCGCCAGCAGCTTGGACCCCGGCACCGGGGAGCTGTTTTTT. The rearrangement links TRBV5-1 to TRBJ2-2; D is unclear. The CDR3 totals 14 residues. CDR1 SGHRS and CDR2 YFSETQ come from the germline V gene. Trimming shortened V by 0 bases and J by 4 bases, and 7 bases separated the two germline ends. Full variable domain (missing parts from reference TRBV5-1 and TRBJ2-2): KAGVTQTPRYLIKTRGQQVTLSCSPISGHRSVSWYQQTPGQGLQFLFEYFSETQRNKGNFPGRFSGRQFSNSRSEMNVSTLELGDSALYLCASSLDPGTGELFFGEGSRLTVL.

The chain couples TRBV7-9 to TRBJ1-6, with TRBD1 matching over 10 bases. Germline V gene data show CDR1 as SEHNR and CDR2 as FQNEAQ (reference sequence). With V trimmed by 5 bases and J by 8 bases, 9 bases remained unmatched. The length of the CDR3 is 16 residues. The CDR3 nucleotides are TGTGCCAGCAGCCCCCATGTCGGGACAGGGGATTCACCCCTCCACTTT. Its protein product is CASSPHVGTGDSPLHF.

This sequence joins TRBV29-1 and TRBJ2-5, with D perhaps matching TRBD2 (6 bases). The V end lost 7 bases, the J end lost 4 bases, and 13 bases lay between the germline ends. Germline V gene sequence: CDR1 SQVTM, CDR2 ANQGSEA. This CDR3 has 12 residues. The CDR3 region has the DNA TGCAGCGCCTCACTAGCCGCAGAGACCCAGTACTTC. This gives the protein CSASLAAETQYF.

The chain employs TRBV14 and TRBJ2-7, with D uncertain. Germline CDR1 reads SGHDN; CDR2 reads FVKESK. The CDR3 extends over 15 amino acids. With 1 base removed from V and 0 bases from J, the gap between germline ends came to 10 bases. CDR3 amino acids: CASSQVWGSSYEQYF. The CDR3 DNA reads TGTGCCAGCAGCCAAGTCTGGGGTAGCTCCTACGAGCAGTACTTC.

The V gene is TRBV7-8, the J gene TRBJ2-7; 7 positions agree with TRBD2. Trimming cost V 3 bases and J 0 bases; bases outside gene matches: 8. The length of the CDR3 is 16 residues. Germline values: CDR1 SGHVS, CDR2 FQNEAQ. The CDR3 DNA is TGTGCCAGCAGCTTCCTTAGCGGGTACCGCTCCTACGAGCAGTACTTC. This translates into CASSFLSGYRSYEQYF.

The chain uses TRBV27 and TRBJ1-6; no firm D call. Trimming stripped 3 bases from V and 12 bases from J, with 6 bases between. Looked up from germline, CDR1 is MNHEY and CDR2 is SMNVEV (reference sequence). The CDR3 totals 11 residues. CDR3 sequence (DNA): TGTGCCAGCAGTTTGGGAGGACCCCTCCACTTT. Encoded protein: CASSLGGPLHF.

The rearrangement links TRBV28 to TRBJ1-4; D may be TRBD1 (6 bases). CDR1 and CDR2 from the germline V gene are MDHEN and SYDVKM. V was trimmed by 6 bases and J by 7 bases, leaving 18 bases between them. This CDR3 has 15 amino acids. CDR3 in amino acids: CASRRRATGREKLFF. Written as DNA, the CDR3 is TGTGCCAGCAGGCGCCGGGCCACAGGGCGTGAAAAACTGTTTTTT.

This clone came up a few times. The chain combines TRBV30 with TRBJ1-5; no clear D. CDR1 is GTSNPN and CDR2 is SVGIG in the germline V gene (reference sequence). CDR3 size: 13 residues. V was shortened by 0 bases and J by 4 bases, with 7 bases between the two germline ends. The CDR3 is CAWSVDENQPQHF. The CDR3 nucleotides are TGTGCCTGGAGTGTTGACGAAAATCAGCCCCAGCATTTT.

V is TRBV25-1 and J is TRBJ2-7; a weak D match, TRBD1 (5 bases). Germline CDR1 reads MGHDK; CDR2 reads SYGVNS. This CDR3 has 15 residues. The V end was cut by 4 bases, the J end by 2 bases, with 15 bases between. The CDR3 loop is CASSAPSGNPYEQYF. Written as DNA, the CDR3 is TGTGCCAGCAGTGCCCCCTCAGGGAACCCCTACGAGCAGTACTTC.

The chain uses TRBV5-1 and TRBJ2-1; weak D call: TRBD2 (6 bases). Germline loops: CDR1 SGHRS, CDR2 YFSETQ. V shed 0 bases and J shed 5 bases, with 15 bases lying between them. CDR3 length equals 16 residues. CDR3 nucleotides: TGCGCCAGCAGCTTGGTAGCGGCTAGCTGGGACAATGAGCAGTTCTTC. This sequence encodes CASSLVAASWDNEQFF.

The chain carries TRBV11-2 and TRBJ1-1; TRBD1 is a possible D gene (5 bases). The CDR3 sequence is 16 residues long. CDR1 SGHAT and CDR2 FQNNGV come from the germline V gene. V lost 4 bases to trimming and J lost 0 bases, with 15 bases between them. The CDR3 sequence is CASSSALGRMNTEAFF. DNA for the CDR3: TGTGCCAGCAGCTCTGCTTTGGGACGGATGAACACTGAAGCTTTCTTT.

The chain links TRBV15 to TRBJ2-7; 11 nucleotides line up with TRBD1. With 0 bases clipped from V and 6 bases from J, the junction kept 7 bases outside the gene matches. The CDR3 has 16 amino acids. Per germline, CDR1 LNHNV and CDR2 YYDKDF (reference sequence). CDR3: CATSRDRGQGGGEQYF. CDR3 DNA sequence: TGTGCCACCAGCAGAGATAGGGGACAGGGGGGAGGCGAGCAGTACTTC.

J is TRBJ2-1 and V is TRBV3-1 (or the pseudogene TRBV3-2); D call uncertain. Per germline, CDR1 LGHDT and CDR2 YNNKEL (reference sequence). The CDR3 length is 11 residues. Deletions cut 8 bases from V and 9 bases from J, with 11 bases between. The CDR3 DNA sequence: TGTGCCAGCGGCAATTGGGGTGAGCAGTTCTTC. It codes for CASGNWGEQFF.

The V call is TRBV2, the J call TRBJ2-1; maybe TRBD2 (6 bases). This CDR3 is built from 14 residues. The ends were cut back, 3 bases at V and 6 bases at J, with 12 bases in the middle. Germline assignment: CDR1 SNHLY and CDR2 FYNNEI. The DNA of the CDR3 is TGTGCCAGCAGTGAGGGGGGAACCTTCAATGAGCAGTTCTTC. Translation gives CASSEGGTFNEQFF. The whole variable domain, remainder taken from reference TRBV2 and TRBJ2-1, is EPEVTQTPSHQVTQMGQEVILRCVPISNHLYFYWYRQILGQKVEFLVSFYNNEISEKSEIFDDQFSVERPDGSNFTLKIRSTKLEDSAMYFCASSEGGTFNEQFFGPGTRLTVL.

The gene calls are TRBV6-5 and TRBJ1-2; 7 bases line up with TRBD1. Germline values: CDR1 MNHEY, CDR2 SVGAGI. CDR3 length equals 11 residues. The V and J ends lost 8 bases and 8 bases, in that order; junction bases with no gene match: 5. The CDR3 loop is CASSRGEGYTF. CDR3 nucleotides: TGTGCCAGCTCCAGGGGGGAAGGCTACACCTTC.

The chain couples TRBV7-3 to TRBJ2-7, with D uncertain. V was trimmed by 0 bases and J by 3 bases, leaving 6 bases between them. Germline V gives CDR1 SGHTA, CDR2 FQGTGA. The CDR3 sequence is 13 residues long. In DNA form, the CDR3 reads TGTGCCAGCAGCTTAACGAACGGCTACGAGCAGTACTTC. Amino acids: CASSLTNGYEQYF.

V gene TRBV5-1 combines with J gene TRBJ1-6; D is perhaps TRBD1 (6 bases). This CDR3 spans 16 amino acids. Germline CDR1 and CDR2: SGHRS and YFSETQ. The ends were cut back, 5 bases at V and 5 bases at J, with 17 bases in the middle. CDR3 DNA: TGCGCCAGCAGGACTCGGACAGCTAGGGATAATTCACCCCTCCACTTT. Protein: CASRTRTARDNSPLHF.

The CDR3 nucleotides are TGTGCCAGCAGCCAAATCATAGGGGGCATTCAGCCCCAGCATTTT. Protein sequence: CASSQIIGGIQPQHF. This rearrangement joins TRBV14 to TRBJ1-5; 7 bases are a match to TRBD1. Looked up from germline, CDR1 is SGHDN and CDR2 is FVKESK. Trimming took 2 bases from V and 6 from J; bases not matched to a gene: 7. The CDR3 is made up of 15 amino acids.

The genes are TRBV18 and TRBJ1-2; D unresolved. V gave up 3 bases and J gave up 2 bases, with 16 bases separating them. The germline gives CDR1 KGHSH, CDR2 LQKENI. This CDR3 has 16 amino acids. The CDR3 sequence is CASSPINGRMNYGYTF. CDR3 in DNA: TGTGCCAGCTCACCTATCAATGGGAGGATGAACTATGGCTACACCTTC.

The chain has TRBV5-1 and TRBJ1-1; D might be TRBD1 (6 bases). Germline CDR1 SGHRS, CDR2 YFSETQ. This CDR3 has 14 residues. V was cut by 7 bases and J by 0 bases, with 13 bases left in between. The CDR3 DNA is TGCGCCAGCCATGAACAGGGCGTGAACACTGAAGCTTTCTTT. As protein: CASHEQGVNTEAFF.

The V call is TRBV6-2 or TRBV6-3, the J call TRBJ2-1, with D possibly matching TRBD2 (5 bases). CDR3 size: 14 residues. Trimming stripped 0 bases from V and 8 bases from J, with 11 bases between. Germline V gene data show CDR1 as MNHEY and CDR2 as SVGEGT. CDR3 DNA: TGTGCCAGCAGTTACTCTGCTAGCAGCTATGAGCAGTTCTTC. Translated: CASSYSASSYEQFF.

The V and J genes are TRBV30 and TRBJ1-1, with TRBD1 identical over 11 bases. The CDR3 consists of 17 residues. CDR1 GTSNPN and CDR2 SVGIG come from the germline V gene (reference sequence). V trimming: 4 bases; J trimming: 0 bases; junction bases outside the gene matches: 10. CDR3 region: CAWNPGQGGLMNTEAFF. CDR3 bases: TGTGCCTGGAACCCGGGACAGGGGGGATTAATGAACACTGAAGCTTTCTTT.